These T cell receptor beta chains were read from a single sample in a study of cytomegalovirus exposure and HLA in healthy donors. Clones were sequenced by immunoSEQ multiplex PCR, and TCRdb holds only the in-frame ones, with some missing. The repertoire holds about 200,000 clones, with around 87% as singletons. Sequenced: PBMCs. These receptors were obtained from a woman aged 18-29 years in good health and CMV-seropositive. Both conserved end residues are part of each CDR3. D genes are given only for firm matches. Size tells how often a clone was seen (once, few, many) or the class of an expanded clone, and some rows leave it out.

>NA|TRBV25-1|TRBJ2-3|NA
TGTGCCAGCAGCCTCCCAGGCACAGATACGCAGTATTTT
CASSLPGTDTQYF
>TRBD1|TRBV28|TRBJ1-2|once
TGTGCCAGCAGTTTTTTACAGGGGAGATATGGCTACACCTTC
CASSFLQGRYGYTF
>NA|TRBV7-9|TRBJ1-4|NA
TGTGCCAGCAGCCCGGCGGAAAGAGAAAAACTGTTTTTT
CASSPAEREKLFF
>TRBD1|TRBV19|TRBJ2-7|few
TGTGCCAGTAGTAGACAGGACAGGGAGCACGAGCAGTACTTC
CASSRQDREHEQYF
>NA|TRBV4-1|TRBJ1-2|NA
TGCGCCAGCAGCCAAGTGACGACAGCAAACTATGGCTACACCTTC
CASSQVTTANYGYTF
>TRBD2|TRBV4-2|TRBJ2-1|NA
TGTGCCAGCAGCCCGTCAGGCCTAGCGGGGCACAATGAGCAGTTCTTC
CASSPSGLAGHNEQFF
>NA|TRBV30|TRBJ1-4|NA
TGTGCCTGGAGTGTACGGGGTAATGAAAAACTGTTTTTT
CAWSVRGNEKLFF
>TRBD2|TRBV6-5|TRBJ2-1|NA
TGTGCCAGCAGAGCTAGCGGGAAAAAGAATGAGCAGTTCTTC
CASRASGKKNEQFF
>TRBD1|TRBV28|TRBJ2-6|NA
TGTGCCAGCAGTGTAGACCTCCCGGGACAGGGGAGTGGGGCCAACGTCCTGACTTTC
CASSVDLPGQGSGANVLTF
>NA|TRBV6-6|TRBJ1-2|few
TGTGCCAGCAGTTACCGGGAGGACGGCTACACCTTC
CASSYREDGYTF
>TRBD2|TRBV11-2|TRBJ2-2|once
TGTGCCAGCAGCTTAGTGGTAGGGCTAGCGGGCACCGGGGAGCTGTTTTTT
CASSLVVGLAGTGELFF
>NA|TRBV28|TRBJ1-1|NA
TGTGCCGCCCGTGGGCACACTGAAGCTTTCTTT
CAARGHTEAFF
>TRBD2|TRBV2|TRBJ2-2|once
TGTGCCAGCAGGGCGTGGAGCGGGAGGGCCGCCGGGGAGCTGTTTTTT
CASRAWSGRAAGELFF
>TRBD1|TRBV5-1|TRBJ2-5|NA
TGCGCCAGCAGCCGTATACGGACAGGATATACAGAGACCCAGTACTTC
CASSRIRTGYTETQYF
>TRBD1|TRBV19|TRBJ1-1|few
TGTGCCAGTAGTATAGCTTCGACAGGGGGCAGGGCTGAAGCTTTCTTT
CASSIASTGGRAEAFF
>NA|TRBV6-5|TRBJ1-5|few
TGTGCCAGCAGTTACGCGGTGAATCAGCCCCAGCATTTT
CASSYAVNQPQHF
>TRBD1|TRBV5-1|TRBJ1-1|NA
TGCGCCAGCAGCTTTGACAGGGCCATGAACACTGAAGCTTTCTTT
CASSFDRAMNTEAFF
>TRBD2|TRBV10-1|TRBJ2-7|NA
TGCGCCAGCAGTGAGGGCGGGAGGGCCGACGACGAGCAGTACTTC
CASSEGGRADDEQYF
>NA|TRBV27|TRBJ1-3|once
TGTGCCAGCAGTCCCCTCGCAGTCAACTCTGGAAACACCATATATTTT
CASSPLAVNSGNTIYF
>NA|TRBV6-6|TRBJ2-3|NA
TGTGCCAGCAGCCAGGACTTTAGCACAGATACGCAGTATTTT
CASSQDFSTDTQYF